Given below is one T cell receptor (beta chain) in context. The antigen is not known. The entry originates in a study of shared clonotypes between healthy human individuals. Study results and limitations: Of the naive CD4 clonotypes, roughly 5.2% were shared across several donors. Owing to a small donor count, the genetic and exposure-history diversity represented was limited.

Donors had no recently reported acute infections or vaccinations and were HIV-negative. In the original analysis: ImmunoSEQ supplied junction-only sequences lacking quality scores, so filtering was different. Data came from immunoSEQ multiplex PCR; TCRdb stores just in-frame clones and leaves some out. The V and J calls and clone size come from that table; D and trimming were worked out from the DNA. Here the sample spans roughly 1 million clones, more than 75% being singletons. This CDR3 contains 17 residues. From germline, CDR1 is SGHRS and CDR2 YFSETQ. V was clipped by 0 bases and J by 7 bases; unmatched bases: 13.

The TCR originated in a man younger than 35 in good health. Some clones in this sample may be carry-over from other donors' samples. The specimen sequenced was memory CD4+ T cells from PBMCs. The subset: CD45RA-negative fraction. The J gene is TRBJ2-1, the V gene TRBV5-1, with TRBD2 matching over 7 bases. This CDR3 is CASSLAPAGSVSNEQFF. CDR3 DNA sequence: TGCGCCAGCAGCTTGGCCCCAGCGGGATCAGTTTCAAATGAGCAGTTCTTC.